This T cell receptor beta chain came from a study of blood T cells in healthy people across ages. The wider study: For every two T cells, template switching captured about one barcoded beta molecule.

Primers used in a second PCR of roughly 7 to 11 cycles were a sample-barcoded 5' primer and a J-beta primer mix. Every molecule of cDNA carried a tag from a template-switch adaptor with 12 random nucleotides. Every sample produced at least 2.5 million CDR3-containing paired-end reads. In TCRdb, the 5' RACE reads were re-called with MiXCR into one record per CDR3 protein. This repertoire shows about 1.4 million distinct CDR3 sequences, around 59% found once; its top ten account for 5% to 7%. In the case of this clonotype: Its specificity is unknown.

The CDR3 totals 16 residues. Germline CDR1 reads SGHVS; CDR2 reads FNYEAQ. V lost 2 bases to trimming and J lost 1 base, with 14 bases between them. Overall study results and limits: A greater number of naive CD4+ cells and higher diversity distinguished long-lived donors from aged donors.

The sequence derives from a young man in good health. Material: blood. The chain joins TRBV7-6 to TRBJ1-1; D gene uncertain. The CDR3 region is CASSLIYGSGNTEAFF. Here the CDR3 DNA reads TGTGCCAGCAGCTTAATTTATGGCTCCGGGAACACTGAAGCTTTCTTT.